Each of the 5 T cell receptor beta chains below was sequenced from the same sample in a study of siplizumab effects on memory and regulatory T cells. Generated by immunoSEQ multiplex PCR, the TCRdb table keeps only in-frame clones and is missing some. The top ten clones hold 0.03% to 0.035% of a sample with 94,000 or so clones, approximately 97% of them seen once. Material: naive CD4+ T cells sorted from blood. The receptors originated from a human donor in good health.

V and J are TRBV19 and TRBJ2-5; 7 nucleotides line up with TRBD1. CDR1 is LNHDA and CDR2 is SQIVND in the germline V gene (reference sequence). With V trimmed by 5 bases and J by 11 bases, 17 bases remained unmatched. The CDR3 length is 15 residues. The CDR3: CASSDRQGLLREQYF. The CDR3 DNA sequence: TGTGCCAGTAGTGACCGACAGGGTCTCCTGAGGGAGCAGTACTTC.

The gene calls are TRBV2 and TRBJ2-3; no clear D gene. Trimming left V 4 bases short and J 0 bases short, with 8 bases between. This CDR3 is 14 amino acids long. Germline values: CDR1 SNHLY, CDR2 FYNNEI. The CDR3 sequence is CASSVLSSTDTQYF. CDR3 sequence (DNA): TGTGCCAGCAGTGTTCTCTCTAGCACAGATACGCAGTATTTT.

The V call is TRBV9, the J call TRBJ1-4; D is perhaps TRBD1 (5 bases). The ends were cut back, 1 base at V and 7 bases at J, with 11 bases in the middle. Germline CDR1 and CDR2: SGDLS and YYNGEE. This CDR3 has 14 amino acids. CDR3 coding DNA: TGTGCCAGCAGCGTAAATCAGGGCGGTGAAAAACTGTTTTTT. It specifies CASSVNQGGEKLFF.

The CDR3 is CASSYNRDSNQPQHF. CDR3 nucleotide sequence: TGTGCCAGCAGTTACAACAGGGATAGCAATCAGCCCCAGCATTTT. The V call is TRBV6-5, the J call TRBJ1-5; perhaps TRBD1 as D (6 bases). This CDR3 has 15 amino acids. V was clipped by 2 bases and J by 0 bases, with 8 bases between them. In germline, CDR1 is MNHEY, CDR2 SVGAGI.

The chain couples TRBV7-9 to TRBJ1-4; no clear D. V lost 5 bases and J 5 bases, leaving 6 bases between the germline ends. The CDR3 contains 12 residues. Germline values: CDR1 SEHNR, CDR2 FQNEAQ (reference sequence). CDR3: CASSPGNEKLFF. The CDR3 bases are TGTGCCAGCAGCCCTGGAAATGAAAAACTGTTTTTT.